These 27 T cell receptor beta chains originate from one sample sequenced in a study of cytomegalovirus exposure and HLA in healthy donors. Assay used: immunoSEQ multiplex PCR; TCRdb lists only in-frame clones, some missing. The sample yields fewer than 250,000 clones, around 88% seen once. Sequenced sample: PBMCs. Receptors originate from a young woman in good health and CMV-seronegative.

J is TRBJ1-1 and V is TRBV27; maybe TRBD1 (6 bases). Germline CDR1 is MNHEY and CDR2 is SMNVEV (reference sequence). With 2 bases removed from V and 1 base from J, the gap between germline ends came to 11 bases. The CDR3 has 15 residues. The CDR3 sequence: CASSLIGGRNTEAFF. The CDR3 region has the DNA TGTGCCAGCAGTTTAATCGGGGGGCGGAACACTGAAGCTTTCTTT.

The rearrangement uses TRBV27 and TRBJ1-1; TRBD1 might be the D (5 bases). V lost 5 bases, J lost 8 bases, and 9 bases lay in between. The germline V gene has CDR1 MNHEY and CDR2 SMNVEV (reference sequence). The CDR3 contains 11 residues. The CDR3 region is CASSTGSEAFF. DNA for the CDR3: TGTGCCAGCAGTACAGGATCGGAAGCTTTCTTT.

This chain links TRBV6-5 with TRBJ1-1; no definite D call. There are 13 residues in the CDR3. Germline V lookup: CDR1 MNHEY, CDR2 SVGAGI. Trimming removed 6 bases at V and 1 base at J, with 9 bases between. Here the CDR3 DNA reads TGTGCCAGCAGCTACGAGGCGAACACTGAAGCTTTCTTT. Translating gives CASSYEANTEAFF.

The V gene is TRBV7-3, the J gene TRBJ2-3, with 9 bases aligning to TRBD2. Germline V gene lookup returns CDR1 SGHTA and CDR2 FQGTGA. With 5 bases clipped from V and 4 bases from J, the junction kept 7 bases outside the gene matches. The CDR3 loop spans 15 amino acids. The CDR3 coding sequence is TGTGCCAGCAGCATCTCTAGCGGGGTTCCAGATACGCAGTATTTT. Amino acid sequence: CASSISSGVPDTQYF.

The genes are TRBV29-1 and TRBJ2-7; TRBD1 matches at 11 bases. The CDR3 consists of 13 residues. Germline V gives CDR1 SQVTM, CDR2 ANQGSEA. Unmatched junction bases numbered 4, after V lost 7 bases and J lost 2 bases. The CDR3 sequence is CSGSGQGAYEQYF. The CDR3 nucleotides are TGCAGCGGCTCGGGACAGGGGGCCTACGAGCAGTACTTC.

This clone appeared once. The V gene is TRBV29-1, the J gene TRBJ2-1; no definite D call. There are 15 residues in the CDR3. Trimming removed 3 bases at V and 3 bases at J, with 15 bases between. Germline loops: CDR1 SQVTM, CDR2 ANQGSEA. The chain's CDR3 is CSVDPLEMDYNEQFF. CDR3 bases: TGCAGCGTTGACCCGCTAGAGATGGACTACAATGAGCAGTTCTTC.

This rearrangement joins TRBV19 to TRBJ1-1; D is unresolved. Deletions cut 4 bases from V and 8 bases from J, with 8 bases between. Per germline, CDR1 LNHDA and CDR2 SQIVND (reference sequence). The CDR3 totals 11 residues. The CDR3 DNA reads as TGTGCCAGTAGTACGTTTCGGGAAGCTTTCTTT. This translates into CASSTFREAFF.

The gene calls are TRBV18 and TRBJ1-2, with 10 nucleotides matching TRBD1. The V and J ends lost 5 bases and 10 bases, in that order; junction bases with no gene match: 10. CDR3 length equals 14 residues. Per the germline V gene, CDR1 is KGHSH and CDR2 is LQKENI. The CDR3 DNA reads TGTGCCAGCTCATCGCCGGGACAGGGGAAGTACTACACCTTC. Protein product: CASSSPGQGKYYTF. The full variable domain, its missing parts supplied by reference TRBV18 and TRBJ1-2, is NAGVMQNPRHLVRRRGQEARLRCSPMKGHSHVYWYRQLPEEGLKFMVYLQKENIIDESGMPKERFSAEFPKEGPSILRIQQVVRGDSAAYFCASSSPGQGKYYTFGSGTRLTVV.

The genes are TRBV7-9 and TRBJ1-1, with TRBD1 as a possible D gene (5 bases). Trimming left V 2 bases short and J 4 bases short, with 14 bases between. The germline V gene has CDR1 SEHNR and CDR2 FQNEAQ (reference sequence). CDR3 size: 15 residues. CDR3 amino acids: CASSLQIVQGTEAFF. CDR3 DNA: TGTGCCAGCAGCTTACAAATCGTTCAGGGCACTGAAGCTTTCTTT.

V gene TRBV2 combines with J gene TRBJ2-3, with 9 bases matching TRBD1. The V and J ends lost 11 bases and 0 bases, in that order; junction bases with no gene match: 12. Germline CDR1 and CDR2: SNHLY and FYNNEI. CDR3 length: 16 amino acids. CDR3 region: CACRDRAKPSTDTQYF. The DNA for the CDR3 is TGTGCCTGCCGGGACAGGGCAAAACCTAGCACAGATACGCAGTATTTT.

This chain links TRBV11-2 with TRBJ2-7, with a possible D match to TRBD1 (6 bases). This CDR3 contains 14 residues. Germline loops: CDR1 SGHAT, CDR2 FQNNGV. V shed 5 bases and J shed 2 bases, with 13 bases lying between them. The CDR3 protein is CASSQGTPPYEQYF. The CDR3 DNA follows: TGTGCCAGCAGCCAGGGGACACCCCCCTACGAGCAGTACTTC.

The CDR3: CASSSNQPQHF. For the CDR3, the DNA is TGTGCCAGCAGTTCTAATCAGCCCCAGCATTTT. The gene calls are TRBV6-6 and TRBJ1-5; D gene unclear. The CDR3 spans 11 residues. Germline CDR1 and CDR2: MNHNY and SVGAGI (reference sequence). V lost 4 bases to trimming and J lost 4 bases, with 2 bases between them.

The chain employs TRBV6-6 and TRBJ1-1; D gene uncertain. Trimming left V 2 bases short and J 4 bases short, with 5 bases between. This CDR3 region has 12 residues. Germline CDR1 reads MNHNY; CDR2 reads SVGAGI (reference sequence). The CDR3, as DNA: TGTGCCAGCAGTTACCTATCCACTGAAGCTTTCTTT. It yields the protein CASSYLSTEAFF.

The chain employs TRBV20-1 and TRBJ1-2; 7 nucleotides line up with TRBD1. The CDR3 has 11 amino acids. In germline, CDR1 is DFQATT, CDR2 SNEGSKA (reference sequence). With 5 bases clipped from V and 7 bases from J, the junction kept 4 bases outside the gene matches. CDR3 in amino acids: CSAGTVGGYTF. For the CDR3, the DNA is TGCAGTGCTGGGACAGTTGGTGGCTACACCTTC.

The chain is built from TRBV5-1 and TRBJ2-1; the D gene is possibly TRBD1 (5 bases). Germline V gene sequence: CDR1 SGHRS, CDR2 YFSETQ. The V gene lost 0 bases and the J gene lost 3 bases, with 10 bases spanning the gap. This CDR3 comprises 15 residues. The CDR3 bases are TGCGCCAGCAGCTTGGAGGCAGGGATCTACAATGAGCAGTTCTTC. It encodes CASSLEAGIYNEQFF.

The V call is TRBV30, the J call TRBJ1-4; D is undetermined. The CDR3 loop spans 14 amino acids. V lost 0 bases to trimming and J lost 8 bases, with 13 bases between them. Germline CDR1 reads GTSNPN; CDR2 reads SVGIG (reference sequence). The DNA of the CDR3 is TGTGCCTGGAGTGTCGGTGTAGGCGGAGAAAAACTGTTTTTT. Its protein is CAWSVGVGGEKLFF.

This clone was seen only once. The chain uses TRBV2 and TRBJ2-7, with 10 bases identical to TRBD1. CDR3 length: 15 amino acids. V was clipped by 1 base and J by 5 bases; unmatched bases: 5. The germline gives CDR1 SNHLY, CDR2 FYNNEI. CDR3 bases: TGTGCCAGCAGTGAAGGACAGGGGGCTATCAACGAGCAGTACTTC. Translating gives CASSEGQGAINEQYF.

V gene TRBV7-9 combines with J gene TRBJ1-2, with TRBD1 identical over 9 bases. Per germline, CDR1 SEHNR and CDR2 FQNEAQ (reference sequence). Trimming removed 5 bases from V and 4 bases from J; junction bases left unmatched: 8. This CDR3 has 15 amino acids. This CDR3 is CASSPTGGPVYGYTF. For the CDR3, the DNA is TGTGCCAGCAGCCCTACAGGGGGCCCCGTCTATGGCTACACCTTC.

On this clone itself: The sample has other DNA sequences that encode this CDR3 too. The chain joins TRBV18 to TRBJ2-5; D remains ambiguous. The CDR3 has 14 amino acids. V was cut by 0 bases and J by 1 base, with 6 bases left in between. Germline CDR1 and CDR2: KGHSH and LQKENI. In DNA, the CDR3 is TGTGCCAGCTCACCACCAGCGAGCCAAGAGACCCAGTACTTC. It yields the protein CASSPPASQETQYF.

J is TRBJ2-5 and V is TRBV4-1, with 7 nucleotides matching TRBD2. Germline CDR1 and CDR2: MGHRA and YSYEKL. The V segment lost 1 base and the J segment 4 bases; nucleotides outside the gene matches: 3. The CDR3 runs to 14 residues. The DNA of the CDR3 is TGCGCCAGCAGCCAAGTCTCTAGCGGAGAGACCCAGTACTTC. This sequence encodes CASSQVSSGETQYF.

The chain combines TRBV9 with TRBJ2-5; the match to TRBD2 covers 14 bases. Looked up from germline, CDR1 is SGDLS and CDR2 is YYNGEE. Trimming took 3 bases from V and 5 from J; bases not matched to a gene: 6. The length of the CDR3 is 16 residues. The CDR3 nucleotides are TGTGCCAGCAGCGGGACTAGCGGGGGGCTCCGGGAGACCCAGTACTTC. This sequence encodes CASSGTSGGLRETQYF.

This clone was picked up one time. The genes are TRBV4-1 and TRBJ1-4; D is possibly TRBD1 (5 bases). Germline-derived CDR1 and CDR2 are MGHRA and YSYEKL. The CDR3 extends over 18 amino acids. V was clipped by 2 bases and J by 7 bases, with 23 bases between them. This CDR3 reads CASSQQVRGSPHGEKLFF. In DNA, the CDR3 is TGCGCCAGCAGCCAACAGGTTAGGGGATCGCCCCATGGTGAAAAACTGTTTTTT.

The chain is built from TRBV19 and TRBJ2-5, with 7 bases fitting TRBD2. V was pared by 3 bases and J by 0 bases, with 1 base of the junction left unmatched. The CDR3 covers 14 residues. Germline V gene lookup returns CDR1 LNHDA and CDR2 SQIVND (reference sequence). CDR3 DNA: TGTGCCAGTAGTATCGGGGGGAACCAAGAGACCCAGTACTTC. Translation: CASSIGGNQETQYF. Combining the CDR3 with reference TRBV19 and TRBJ2-5 gives the whole variable domain DGGITQSPKYLFRKEGQNVTLSCEQNLNHDAMYWYRQDPGQGLRLIYYSQIVNDFQKGDIAEGYSVSREKKESFPLTVTSAQKNPTAFYLCASSIGGNQETQYFGPGTRLLVL.

This chain uses TRBV30 with TRBJ1-2, with 9 bases aligning to TRBD1. J gave up 4 bases and V 2 bases, and 8 bases lay outside the gene matches. CDR3 length: 15 amino acids. Germline lookup yields CDR1 GTSNPN and CDR2 SVGIG (reference sequence). CDR3 sequence: CAWSLPGQGLYGYTF. CDR3 nucleotide sequence: TGTGCCTGGAGTCTTCCGGGACAGGGTCTCTATGGCTACACCTTC.

CDR3 region: CASSPLKRGGLPQQFF. For the CDR3, the DNA is TGTGCCAGCTCACCGTTGAAGCGGGGGGGTCTCCCCCAGCAGTTCTTC. The chain couples TRBV18 to TRBJ2-1, with 10 bases fitting TRBD2. V shed 3 bases, J shed 11 bases, and the junction held 13 bases outside the gene matches. The CDR3 has 16 amino acids. The germline V gene has CDR1 KGHSH and CDR2 LQKENI.

This chain joins TRBV19 and TRBJ2-2; 10 nucleotides line up with TRBD2. This CDR3 is 16 amino acids long. V lost 5 bases, J lost 5 bases, and 8 bases stayed unmatched. Germline assignment: CDR1 LNHDA and CDR2 SQIVND (reference sequence). The CDR3 coding sequence is TGTGCCAGTAGTGCCCGGAGCGGGGGGGCGACCGGGGAGCTGTTTTTT. It specifies CASSARSGGATGELFF.

This chain uses TRBV12-5 with TRBJ1-3, with unresolved D. The V end lost 6 bases, the J end lost 4 bases, and 10 bases lay between the germline ends. The CDR3 contains 13 residues. Per the germline V gene, CDR1 is LGHNT and CDR2 is FRNRAP. The CDR3 region has the DNA TGTGCTAGTGGGGCCTCGGGAGGAAACACCATATATTTT. It yields the protein CASGASGGNTIYF.